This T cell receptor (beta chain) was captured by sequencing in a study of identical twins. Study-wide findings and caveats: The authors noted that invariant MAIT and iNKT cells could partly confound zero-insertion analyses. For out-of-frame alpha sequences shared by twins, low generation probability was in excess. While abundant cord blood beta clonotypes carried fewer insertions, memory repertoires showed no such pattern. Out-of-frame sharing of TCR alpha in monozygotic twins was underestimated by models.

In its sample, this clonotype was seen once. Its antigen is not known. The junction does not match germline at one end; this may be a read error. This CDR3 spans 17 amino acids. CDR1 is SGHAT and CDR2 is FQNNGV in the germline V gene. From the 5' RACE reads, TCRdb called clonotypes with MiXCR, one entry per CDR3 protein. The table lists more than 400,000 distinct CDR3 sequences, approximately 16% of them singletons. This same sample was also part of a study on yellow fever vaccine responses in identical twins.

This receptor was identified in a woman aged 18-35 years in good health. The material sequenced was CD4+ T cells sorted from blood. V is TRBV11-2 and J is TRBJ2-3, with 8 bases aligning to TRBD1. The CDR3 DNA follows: TGTGCCAGCAGCTTAGGCTGGGACAGGTTGGGCACAGATACGCGGTATTTT. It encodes CASSLGWDRLGTDTRYF.